This TCR beta chain was obtained from a study of regulatory T cells in long-lasting Graves disease. General study points: TCR diversity in persistent Graves' patients was below that of newly diagnosed ones.

Libraries of TCR beta came from iRepertoire HTBI primers plus Arm-PCR of CDR3 regions. TCRdb analysed the multiplex PCR reads with MiXCR anew, one entry per CDR3 protein. The repertoire holds 400,000 to 500,000 distinct CDR3 sequences, with roughly 23% as singletons. The time point here: persistent/refractory GD, antithyroid drugs over 5 years with positive TRAb. Generation of the TCR library employed RNA extracted from PBMCs. The authors drew 9 to 10 milliliters of peripheral blood into EDTA tubes. As to this clonotype: Its antigen remains unidentified.

CDR1 MGHRA and CDR2 YSYEKL come from the germline V gene. V lost 1 base and J 9 bases, leaving 1 base between the germline ends. The length of the CDR3 is 11 residues. The rearrangement links TRBV4-1 to TRBJ1-6; the D is unclear. The sequence came from a female donor with Graves disease. The starting material was peripheral blood mononuclear cells (PBMCs), obtained when the disease was refractory, from a patient treated with antithyroid drugs. Written as DNA, the CDR3 is TGCGCCAGCAGCCAAGGTTCACCCCTCCACTTT. This encodes CASSQGSPLHF.